Each of the 12 T cell receptor beta chains below was sequenced from the same sample in a study of blood T cell repertoires in COVID-19 (dated by TCRdb to about 2020). Receptor amplification or capture employed the immunoSEQ multiplex PCR assay. Held by TCRdb, this immuneACCESS table contains in-frame sequences only and omits some clones. Under half of the omission traces to an unresolved V gene where checked; the cause of the rest is unknown. A total of about 170,000 clones appear in this sample, approximately 86% of them only once. The top ten hold approximately 8.1% of the sample. Source material: peripheral blood. These receptors all stem from a woman aged 80 or over with COVID-19, enrolled during active disease.

V and J are TRBV3-1 (or the pseudogene TRBV3-2) and TRBJ2-7; 8 bases agree with TRBD2. With 1 base clipped from V and 6 bases from J, the junction kept 8 bases outside the gene matches. Germline values: CDR1 LGHDT, CDR2 YNNKEL (reference sequence). The CDR3 consists of 15 residues. CDR3 sequence: CASSQAQRGRGEQYF. The CDR3 nucleotides read TGTGCCAGCAGCCAAGCCCAGCGGGGGCGGGGCGAGCAGTACTTC.

The rearrangement joins TRBV6-5 to TRBJ2-6; D is ambiguous. Looked up from germline, CDR1 is MNHEY and CDR2 is SVGAGI. The V end lost 5 bases, the J end lost 0 bases, and 8 bases lay between the germline ends. The CDR3 loop spans 15 amino acids. In nucleotides, the CDR3 is TGTGCCAGCAGTCCCACTTACTCTGGGGCCAACGTCCTGACTTTC. Protein sequence: CASSPTYSGANVLTF.

The V and J genes are TRBV3-1 (or the pseudogene TRBV3-2) and TRBJ2-3; 14 bases are a match to TRBD2. The CDR3 sequence is 20 residues long. The V segment lost 1 base and the J segment 6 bases; nucleotides outside the gene matches: 15. The germline V gene has CDR1 LGHDT and CDR2 YNNKEL (reference sequence). The CDR3, as DNA: TGTGCCAGCAGCCAAGGATTTGGGGCCGGGACTAGCGGGAGTTCGGATACGCAGTATTTT. It codes for CASSQGFGAGTSGSSDTQYF.

The V gene is TRBV4-2, the J gene TRBJ2-5, with 8 bases aligning to TRBD2. Germline CDR1 reads LGHNA; CDR2 reads YNFKEQ. This CDR3 spans 16 amino acids. J lost 9 bases, V lost 0 bases, and 12 bases had no gene match. CDR3 sequence (DNA): TGTGCCAGCAGCCAAGAGCTAGCGGGCGGCTATGAGCCCCAGTACTTC. Translating it yields CASSQELAGGYEPQYF.

The chain has TRBV3-1 (or the pseudogene TRBV3-2) and TRBJ2-7, with D uncertain. The germline V gene encodes CDR1 LGHDT and CDR2 YNNKEL (reference sequence). With 2 bases removed from V and 1 base from J, the gap between germline ends came to 9 bases. This CDR3 contains 14 residues. The CDR3 sequence is CASSQTRGSYEQYF. The CDR3 DNA follows: TGTGCCAGCAGCCAAACCCGAGGATCCTACGAGCAGTACTTC.

For the CDR3, the DNA is TGTGCCAGCAGTTCCCTACAGGGTTTCACTAATTCACCCCTCCACTTT. This gives the protein CASSSLQGFTNSPLHF. This rearrangement joins TRBV27 to TRBJ1-6; the D gene is possibly TRBD1 (6 bases). V lost 4 bases and J lost 6, with 16 bases in between. The CDR3 is 16 residues long. Per the germline V gene, CDR1 is MNHEY and CDR2 is SMNVEV (reference sequence).

This clone was picked up one time. The rearrangement links TRBV5-1 to TRBJ2-1; 12 positions agree with TRBD2. J gave up 3 bases and V 4 bases, and 11 bases lay outside the gene matches. CDR3 length: 18 residues. CDR1 is SGHRS, CDR2 YFSETQ, per germline. Here the CDR3 DNA reads TGCGCCAGCAGCCCCTACCGGACTAGCGGGAACCACTACAATGAGCAGTTCTTC. Residues: CASSPYRTSGNHYNEQFF.

The chain is built from TRBV19 and TRBJ1-5; a weak D match, TRBD1 (5 bases). The CDR3 is 15 residues long. CDR1 LNHDA and CDR2 SQIVND come from the germline V gene (reference sequence). Trimming shortened V by 9 bases and J by 0 bases, and 15 bases separated the two germline ends. The CDR3 loop reads CASQDSVNSNQPQHF. Written as DNA, the CDR3 is TGTGCCAGCCAAGACAGCGTTAATAGCAATCAGCCCCAGCATTTT.

Regarding this clone: A read error may explain this, as a much larger clone is one base away. In the same sample, other DNA sequences code for this CDR3. The V call is TRBV14, the J call TRBJ2-7; unclear D gene. V was pared by 1 base and J by 5 bases, with 3 bases between. This CDR3 has 11 amino acids. CDR1 is SGHDN, CDR2 FVKESK, per germline. The DNA of the CDR3 is TGTGCCAGCAGCCAAGTCAACGAGCAGTACTTC. Amino acid sequence: CASSQVNEQYF.

The gene calls are TRBV28 and TRBJ1-1; D is unclear. From germline, CDR1 is MDHEN and CDR2 SYDVKM. V lost 10 bases to trimming and J lost 2 bases, with 14 bases between them. The CDR3 sequence is 13 residues long. CDR3 protein: CAISLSGNTEAFF. DNA of the CDR3: TGTGCCATTTCGCTTAGCGGTAACACTGAAGCTTTCTTT.

The chain links TRBV3-1 (or the pseudogene TRBV3-2) to TRBJ1-3; D is undetermined. Germline values: CDR1 LGHDT, CDR2 YNNKEL (reference sequence). V lost 4 bases and J 4 bases, leaving 8 bases between the germline ends. The CDR3 totals 13 residues. The CDR3 region is CASSLRGGNTIYF. Written as DNA, the CDR3 is TGTGCCAGCAGCCTAAGAGGGGGAAACACCATATATTTT.

This clone is a singleton in its sample. The V and J genes are TRBV5-1 and TRBJ2-3; 8 bases fit TRBD2. CDR3 length: 17 residues. Trimming at V came to 2 bases and at J to 1 base, leaving 9 bases not matched to a gene. Germline assignment: CDR1 SGHRS and CDR2 YFSETQ. The CDR3 reads CASSLGIAGSGTDTQYF. CDR3 bases: TGCGCCAGCAGCTTAGGAATAGCGGGGAGTGGCACAGATACGCAGTATTTT.